These T cell receptor beta chains were read from a single sample in a study of T cell responses to AZD1222 COVID-19 vaccine. The data were produced by immunoSEQ multiplex PCR, yet TCRdb's version contains in-frame clones alone and is incomplete. This repertoire shows approximately 88,000 clones, 70% to 85% found once; its top ten account for approximately 21%. This specimen consisted of peripheral blood, obtained on day 0 of AZD1222 vaccination. The receptor set was obtained from an adult in good health. Both conserved end residues are part of each CDR3. Fields, in order: J gene, D gene, V gene, CDR3 protein. The D gene is left open where the match is weak.

J gene: TRBJ2-7
D gene: NA
V gene: TRBV18
CDR3 protein: CASSPPSQAYEQYF

J gene: TRBJ2-1
D gene: NA
V gene: TRBV18
CDR3 protein: CASSPTRGGNEQFF

J gene: TRBJ1-5
D gene: TRBD1
V gene: TRBV24-1
CDR3 protein: CATSDASTGGNQPQHF

J gene: TRBJ2-1
D gene: TRBD2
V gene: TRBV27
CDR3 protein: CASSFVVGTGTSGYNEQFF

J gene: TRBJ1-2
D gene: NA
V gene: TRBV24-1
CDR3 protein: CAAGGYNNYGYTF

J gene: TRBJ2-7
D gene: TRBD2
V gene: TRBV27
CDR3 protein: CASSHPSGSFYEQYF

J gene: TRBJ1-2
D gene: NA
V gene: TRBV10-1
CDR3 protein: CASSESRTSRGYTF

J gene: TRBJ2-5
D gene: TRBD2
V gene: TRBV4-3
CDR3 protein: CASSPGGLAGAETQYF

J gene: TRBJ1-6
D gene: TRBD1
V gene: TRBV30
CDR3 protein: CAWSVIWDRANSPLHF

J gene: TRBJ2-2
D gene: NA
V gene: TRBV11-2
CDR3 protein: CASSLQGLGTGELFF

J gene: TRBJ1-6
D gene: NA
V gene: TRBV30
CDR3 protein: CAWNREVDSPLHF

J gene: TRBJ1-6
D gene: NA
V gene: TRBV27
CDR3 protein: CASRLTRTSYNSPLHF

J gene: TRBJ1-5
D gene: NA
V gene: TRBV12-3/TRBV12-4
CDR3 protein: CASSSDRNQPQHF

J gene: TRBJ2-1
D gene: TRBD2
V gene: TRBV7-9
CDR3 protein: CASRNRTSGRTNEQFF

J gene: TRBJ1-1
D gene: NA
V gene: TRBV12-3/TRBV12-4
CDR3 protein: CASSLVQISEAFF

J gene: TRBJ2-5
D gene: NA
V gene: TRBV7-2
CDR3 protein: CASSFPAGETQYF

J gene: TRBJ2-7
D gene: NA
V gene: TRBV3-1/TRBV3-2
CDR3 protein: CASSQGFQRDRGEQYF

J gene: TRBJ2-1
D gene: TRBD1
V gene: TRBV5-1
CDR3 protein: CASSSYTGGLGFF

J gene: TRBJ2-3
D gene: TRBD2
V gene: TRBV14
CDR3 protein: CASSPLPGLAGEKSTDTQYF

J gene: TRBJ2-1
D gene: TRBD1
V gene: TRBV11-3
CDR3 protein: CASSLGGQFYNEQFF

J gene: TRBJ2-3
D gene: TRBD1
V gene: TRBV9
CDR3 protein: CASSVSSRGPSTDTQYF

J gene: TRBJ2-2
D gene: TRBD2
V gene: TRBV27
CDR3 protein: CASSLRAQTSGRNTGELFF

J gene: TRBJ2-1
D gene: NA
V gene: TRBV7-2
CDR3 protein: CASSPLSGSFTYNEQFF

J gene: TRBJ2-4
D gene: NA
V gene: TRBV5-1
CDR3 protein: CASSLDWAGPGDIQYF

J gene: TRBJ2-1
D gene: NA
V gene: TRBV10-1
CDR3 protein: CASSELAVGEQFF

J gene: TRBJ1-5
D gene: NA
V gene: TRBV5-6
CDR3 protein: CASSRFAGYNQPQHF

J gene: TRBJ2-7
D gene: NA
V gene: TRBV10-3
CDR3 protein: CAISESAGSPYEQYF

J gene: TRBJ2-2
D gene: TRBD2
V gene: TRBV10-3
CDR3 protein: CAISAQTSGTGELFF

J gene: TRBJ2-5
D gene: TRBD2
V gene: TRBV5-4
CDR3 protein: CASSHGGREPETQYF

J gene: TRBJ2-3
D gene: NA
V gene: TRBV9
CDR3 protein: CASRPLGRSTDTQYF

J gene: TRBJ1-4
D gene: NA
V gene: TRBV15
CDR3 protein: CATSRDRTHRSYNEKLFF

J gene: TRBJ2-7
D gene: NA
V gene: TRBV4-1
CDR3 protein: CASSQDPGGGAEQYF

J gene: TRBJ2-1
D gene: NA
V gene: TRBV5-5
CDR3 protein: CASALLYEQFF

J gene: TRBJ2-3
D gene: NA
V gene: TRBV10-2
CDR3 protein: CASSERGTGRTDTQYF

J gene: TRBJ2-1
D gene: NA
V gene: TRBV18
CDR3 protein: CASSWRGELLGNEQFF